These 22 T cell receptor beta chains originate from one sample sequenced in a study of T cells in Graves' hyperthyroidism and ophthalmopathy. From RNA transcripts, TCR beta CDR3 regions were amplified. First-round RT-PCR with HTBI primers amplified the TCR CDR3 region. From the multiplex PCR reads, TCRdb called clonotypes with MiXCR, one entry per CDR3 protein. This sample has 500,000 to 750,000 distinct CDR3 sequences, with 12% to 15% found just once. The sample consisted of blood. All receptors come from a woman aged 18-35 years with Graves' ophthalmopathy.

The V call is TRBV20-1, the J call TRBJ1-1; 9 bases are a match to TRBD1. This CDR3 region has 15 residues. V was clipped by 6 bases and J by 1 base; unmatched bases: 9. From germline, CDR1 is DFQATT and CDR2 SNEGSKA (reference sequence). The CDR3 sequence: CSANSGTGWNTEAFF. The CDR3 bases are TGCAGTGCCAACTCCGGGACAGGGTGGAACACTGAAGCTTTCTTT.

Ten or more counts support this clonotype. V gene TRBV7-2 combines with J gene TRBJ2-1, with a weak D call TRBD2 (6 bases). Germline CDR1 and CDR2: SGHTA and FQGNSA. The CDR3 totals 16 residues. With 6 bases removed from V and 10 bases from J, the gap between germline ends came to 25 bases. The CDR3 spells CASSQRPGLPVGEQFF. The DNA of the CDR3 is TGTGCCAGCAGTCAGCGGCCGGGACTCCCAGTAGGGGAGCAGTTCTTC.

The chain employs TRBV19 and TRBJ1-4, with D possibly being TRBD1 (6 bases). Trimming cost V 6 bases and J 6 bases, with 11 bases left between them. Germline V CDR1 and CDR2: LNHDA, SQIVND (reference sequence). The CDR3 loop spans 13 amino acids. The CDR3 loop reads CASRGTRDEKLFF. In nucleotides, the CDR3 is TGTGCCAGTAGGGGGACAAGGGATGAAAAACTGTTTTTT.

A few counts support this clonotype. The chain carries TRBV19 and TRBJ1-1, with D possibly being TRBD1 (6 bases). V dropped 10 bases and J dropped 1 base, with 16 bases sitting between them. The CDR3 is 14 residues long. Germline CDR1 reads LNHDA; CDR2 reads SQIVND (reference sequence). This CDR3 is CATWKAGENTEAFF. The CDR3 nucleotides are TGTGCCACCTGGAAGGCAGGGGAGAACACTGAAGCTTTCTTT.

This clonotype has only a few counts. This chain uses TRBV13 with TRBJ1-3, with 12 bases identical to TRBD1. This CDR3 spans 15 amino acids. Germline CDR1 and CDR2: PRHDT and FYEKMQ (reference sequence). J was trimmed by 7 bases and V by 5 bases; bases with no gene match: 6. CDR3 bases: TGTGCCAGCAGCCTATTGGGACAGGGGGCGAACACCATATATTTT. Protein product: CASSLLGQGANTIYF.

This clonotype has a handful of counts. The CDR3 nucleotides are TGTGCCAGCAGCCAAGGGATAGCGGTGAGTCCTTCAGCCTACGAGCAGTACTTC. Amino acid sequence: CASSQGIAVSPSAYEQYF. The gene calls are TRBV3-1 and TRBJ2-7; D may be TRBD2 (6 bases). The CDR3 covers 18 residues. In germline, CDR1 is LGHDT, CDR2 YNNKEL (reference sequence). Trimming took 1 base from V and 2 from J, leaving 21 bases between them.

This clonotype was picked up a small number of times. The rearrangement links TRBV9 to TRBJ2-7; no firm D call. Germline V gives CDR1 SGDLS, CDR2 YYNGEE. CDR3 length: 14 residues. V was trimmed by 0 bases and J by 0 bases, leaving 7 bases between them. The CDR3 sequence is CASSVADNSYEQYF. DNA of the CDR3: TGTGCCAGCAGCGTAGCTGACAACTCCTACGAGCAGTACTTC.

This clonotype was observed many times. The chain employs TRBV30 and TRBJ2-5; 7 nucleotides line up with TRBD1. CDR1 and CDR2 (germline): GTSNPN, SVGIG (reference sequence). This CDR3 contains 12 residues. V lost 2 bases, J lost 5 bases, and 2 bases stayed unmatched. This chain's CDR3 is CAWSKGAETQYF. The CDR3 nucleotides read TGTGCCTGGAGTAAGGGGGCGGAGACCCAGTACTTC.

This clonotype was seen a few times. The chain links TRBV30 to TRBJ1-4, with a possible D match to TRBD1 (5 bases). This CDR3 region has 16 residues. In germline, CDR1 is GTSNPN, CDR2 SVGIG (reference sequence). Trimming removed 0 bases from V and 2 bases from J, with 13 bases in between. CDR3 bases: TGTGCCTGGAGTGTCGAGTATCAGGGCACTAATGAAAAACTGTTTTTT. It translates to CAWSVEYQGTNEKLFF.

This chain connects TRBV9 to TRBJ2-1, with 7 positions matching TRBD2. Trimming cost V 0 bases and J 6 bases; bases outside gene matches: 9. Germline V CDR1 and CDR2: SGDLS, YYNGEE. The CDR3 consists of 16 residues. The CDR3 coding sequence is TGTGCCAGCAGCGTAGATCCAAGCGGGACCTCCAATGAGCAGTTCTTC. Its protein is CASSVDPSGTSNEQFF.

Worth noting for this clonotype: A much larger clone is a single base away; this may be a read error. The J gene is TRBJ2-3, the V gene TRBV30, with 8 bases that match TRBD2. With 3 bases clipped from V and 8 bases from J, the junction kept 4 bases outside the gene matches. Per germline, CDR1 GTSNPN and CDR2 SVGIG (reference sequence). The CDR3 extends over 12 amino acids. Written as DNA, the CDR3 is TGTGCCTGGAGACTAGCGGCAGGTACGCAGTATTTT. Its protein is CAWRLAAGTQYF.

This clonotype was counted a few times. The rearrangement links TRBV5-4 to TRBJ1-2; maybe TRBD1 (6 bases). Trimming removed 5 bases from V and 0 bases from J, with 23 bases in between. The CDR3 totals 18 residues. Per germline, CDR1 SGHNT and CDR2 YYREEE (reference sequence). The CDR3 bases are TGTGCCAGCAGAAGCAGCCAGGGGATGGGGGCCTCTAACTATGGCTACACCTTC. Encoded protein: CASRSSQGMGASNYGYTF.

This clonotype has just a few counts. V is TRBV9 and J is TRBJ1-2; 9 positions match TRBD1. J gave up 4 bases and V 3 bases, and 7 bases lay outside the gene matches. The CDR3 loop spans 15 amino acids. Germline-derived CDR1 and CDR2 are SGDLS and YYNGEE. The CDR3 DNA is TGTGCCAGCAGCGCAGGGACAGGGTATGGCTATGGCTACACCTTC. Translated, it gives CASSAGTGYGYGYTF.

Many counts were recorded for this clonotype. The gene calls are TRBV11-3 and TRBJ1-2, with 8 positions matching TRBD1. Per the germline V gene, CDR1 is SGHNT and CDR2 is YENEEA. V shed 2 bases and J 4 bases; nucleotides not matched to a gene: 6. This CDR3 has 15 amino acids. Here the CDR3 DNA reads TGTGCCAGCAGCTTATCGACAGGGGCAAGCTATGGCTACACCTTC. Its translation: CASSLSTGASYGYTF.

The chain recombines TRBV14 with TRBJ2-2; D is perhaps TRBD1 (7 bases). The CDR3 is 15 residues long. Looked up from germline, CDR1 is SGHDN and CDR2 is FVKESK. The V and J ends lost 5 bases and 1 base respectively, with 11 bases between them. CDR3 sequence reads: CASSDRDWNTGELFF. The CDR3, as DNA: TGTGCCAGCAGCGACAGGGACTGGAACACCGGGGAGCTGTTTTTT. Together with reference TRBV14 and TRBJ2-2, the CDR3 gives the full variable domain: EAGVTQFPSHSVIEKGQTVTLRCDPISGHDNLYWYRRVMGKEIKFLLHFVKESKQDESGMPNNRFLAERTGGTYSTLKVQPAELEDSGVYFCASSDRDWNTGELFFGEGSRLTVL.

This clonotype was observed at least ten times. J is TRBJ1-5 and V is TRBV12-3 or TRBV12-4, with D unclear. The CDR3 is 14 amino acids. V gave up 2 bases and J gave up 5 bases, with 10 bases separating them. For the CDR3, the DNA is TGTGCCAGCAGTTTAAGGCAGGTCCATCAGCCCCAGCATTTT. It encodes CASSLRQVHQPQHF.

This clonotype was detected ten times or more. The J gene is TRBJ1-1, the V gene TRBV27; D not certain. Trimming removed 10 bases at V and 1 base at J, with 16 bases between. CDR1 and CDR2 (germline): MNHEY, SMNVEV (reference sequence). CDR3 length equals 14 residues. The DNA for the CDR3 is TGTGCCACCCGTTACCGGTCCGGGAACACTGAAGCTTTCTTT. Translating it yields CATRYRSGNTEAFF.

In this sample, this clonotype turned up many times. The CDR3 coding sequence is TGTGCCAGCAGCTTATTGTCCGGGACAGTCTACTTC. This gives the protein CASSLLSGTVYF. This sequence joins TRBV7-2 and TRBJ2-5, with 7 bases lining up with TRBD1. The CDR3 runs to 12 residues. The trim removed 2 bases at V and 14 bases at J, leaving 8 bases unmatched. Per germline, CDR1 SGHTA and CDR2 FQGNSA.

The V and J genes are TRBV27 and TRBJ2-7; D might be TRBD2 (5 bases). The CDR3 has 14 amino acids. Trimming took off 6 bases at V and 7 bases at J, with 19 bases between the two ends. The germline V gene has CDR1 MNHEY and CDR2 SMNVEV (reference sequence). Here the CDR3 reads CASSLLVPPREQYF. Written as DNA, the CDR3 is TGTGCCAGCAGCTTACTAGTTCCCCCTCGGGAGCAGTACTTC.

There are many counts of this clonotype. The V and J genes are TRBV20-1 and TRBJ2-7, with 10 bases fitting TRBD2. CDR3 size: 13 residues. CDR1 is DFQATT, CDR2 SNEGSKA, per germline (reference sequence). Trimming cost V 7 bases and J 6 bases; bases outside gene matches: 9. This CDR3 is CSVQREGLGEQYF. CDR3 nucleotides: TGCAGTGTTCAGCGGGAGGGTCTAGGCGAGCAGTACTTC.

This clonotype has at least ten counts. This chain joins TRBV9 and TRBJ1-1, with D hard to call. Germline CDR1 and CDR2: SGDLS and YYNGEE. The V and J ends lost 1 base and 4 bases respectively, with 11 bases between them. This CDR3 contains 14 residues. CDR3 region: CASSVRPHATEAFF. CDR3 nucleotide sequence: TGTGCCAGCAGCGTAAGGCCCCATGCCACTGAAGCTTTCTTT.

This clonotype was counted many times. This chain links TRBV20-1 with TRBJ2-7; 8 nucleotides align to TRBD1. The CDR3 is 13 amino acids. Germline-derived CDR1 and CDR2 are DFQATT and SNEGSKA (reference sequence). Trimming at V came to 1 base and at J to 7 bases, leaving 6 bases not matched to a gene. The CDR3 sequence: CSARGAGGWEQYF. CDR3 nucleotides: TGCAGTGCTAGAGGGGCAGGGGGCTGGGAGCAGTACTTC.